What follows is one T cell receptor beta chain and its context. This sample was included in a study of control samples from healthy donors and cancer patients. CDR1 is SNHLY and CDR2 is FYNNEI in the germline V gene. CDR3 length: 11 amino acids. Trimming stripped 8 bases from V and 8 bases from J, with 10 bases between. Profiled with immunoSEQ multiplex PCR; TCRdb holds only in-frame clones, not every one. Among a few hundred thousand clones listed, around 90% were seen once. The sequence derives from a man in his forties with head and neck cancer. Material for sequencing was PBMCs. The chain joins TRBV2 to TRBJ1-3; D might be TRBD1 (5 bases). CDR3: CASDSRDTIYF. The CDR3 DNA follows: TGTGCCAGCGACAGCCGGGACACCATATATTTT.